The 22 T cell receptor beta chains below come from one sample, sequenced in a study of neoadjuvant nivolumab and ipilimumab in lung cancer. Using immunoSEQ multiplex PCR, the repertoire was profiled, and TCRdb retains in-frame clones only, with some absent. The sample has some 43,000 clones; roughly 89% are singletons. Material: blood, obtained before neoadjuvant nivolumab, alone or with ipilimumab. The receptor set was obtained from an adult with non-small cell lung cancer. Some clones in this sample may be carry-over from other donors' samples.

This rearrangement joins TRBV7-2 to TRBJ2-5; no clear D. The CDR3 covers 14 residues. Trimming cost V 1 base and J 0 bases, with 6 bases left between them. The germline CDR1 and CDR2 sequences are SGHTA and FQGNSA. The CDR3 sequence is CASSLGFDQETQYF. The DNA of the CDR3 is TGTGCCAGCAGCTTAGGGTTCGACCAAGAGACCCAGTACTTC.

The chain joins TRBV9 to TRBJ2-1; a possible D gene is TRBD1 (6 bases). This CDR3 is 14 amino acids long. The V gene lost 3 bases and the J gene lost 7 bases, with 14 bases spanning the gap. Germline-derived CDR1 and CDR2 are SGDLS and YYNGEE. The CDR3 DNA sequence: TGTGCCAGCAGCGGTCGGGACAATTGGAATGAGCAGTTCTTC. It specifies CASSGRDNWNEQFF.

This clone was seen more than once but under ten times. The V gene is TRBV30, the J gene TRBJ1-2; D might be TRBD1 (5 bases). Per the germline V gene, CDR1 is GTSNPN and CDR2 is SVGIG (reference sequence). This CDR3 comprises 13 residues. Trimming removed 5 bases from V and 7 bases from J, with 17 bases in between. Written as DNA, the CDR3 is TGTGCCTGGGGGACTAACATGCGGGCTGGCTACACCTTC. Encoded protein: CAWGTNMRAGYTF.

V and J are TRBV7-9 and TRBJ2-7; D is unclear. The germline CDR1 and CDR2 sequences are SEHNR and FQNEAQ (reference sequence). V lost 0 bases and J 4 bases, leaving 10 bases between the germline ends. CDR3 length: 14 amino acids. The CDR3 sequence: CASSLAMPDYEQYF. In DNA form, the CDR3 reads TGTGCCAGCAGCTTAGCAATGCCTGATTACGAGCAGTACTTC.

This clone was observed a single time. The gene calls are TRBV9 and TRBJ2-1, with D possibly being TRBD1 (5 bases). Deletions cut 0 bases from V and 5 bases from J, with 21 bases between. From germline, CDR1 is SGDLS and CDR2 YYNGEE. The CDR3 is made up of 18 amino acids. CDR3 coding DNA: TGTGCCAGCAGCGTAGGGCACCCAAGGACAAGGACGGACAATGAGCAGTTCTTC. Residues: CASSVGHPRTRTDNEQFF.

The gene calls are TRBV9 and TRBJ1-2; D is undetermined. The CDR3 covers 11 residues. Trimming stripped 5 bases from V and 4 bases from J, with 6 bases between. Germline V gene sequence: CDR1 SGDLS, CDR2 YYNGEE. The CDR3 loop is CASSPGYGYTF. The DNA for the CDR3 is TGTGCCAGCAGTCCGGGCTATGGCTACACCTTC. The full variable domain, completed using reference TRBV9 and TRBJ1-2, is DSGVTQTPKHLITATGQRVTLRCSPRSGDLSVYWYQQSLDQGLQFLIQYYNGEERAKGNILERFSAQQFPDLHSELNLSSLELGDSALYFCASSPGYGYTFGSGTRLTVV.

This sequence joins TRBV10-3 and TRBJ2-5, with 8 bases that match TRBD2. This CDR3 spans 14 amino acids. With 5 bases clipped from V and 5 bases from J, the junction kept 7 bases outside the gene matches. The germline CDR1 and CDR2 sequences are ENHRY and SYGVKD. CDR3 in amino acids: CAISQRELRETQYF. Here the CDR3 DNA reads TGTGCCATCAGTCAGCGGGAGCTAAGGGAGACCCAGTACTTC.

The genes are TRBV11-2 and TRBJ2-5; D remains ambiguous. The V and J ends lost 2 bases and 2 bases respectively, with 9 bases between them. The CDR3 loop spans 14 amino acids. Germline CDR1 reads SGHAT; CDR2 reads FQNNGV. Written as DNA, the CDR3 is TGTGCCAGCAGCTTAACGACAACACAAGAGACCCAGTACTTC. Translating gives CASSLTTTQETQYF.

The CDR3, as DNA: TGTGCCTGGAGTGTACCGGGACAGGGTAGTGAAAAACTGTTTTTT. Protein product: CAWSVPGQGSEKLFF. The chain recombines TRBV30 with TRBJ1-4; 9 nucleotides line up with TRBD1. The germline CDR1 and CDR2 sequences are GTSNPN and SVGIG (reference sequence). The trim removed 0 bases at V and 7 bases at J, leaving 6 bases unmatched. This CDR3 is 15 amino acids long. The entire variable domain, with the rest obtained from reference TRBV30 and TRBJ1-4, is as follows: SQTIHQWPATLVQPVGSPLSLECTVEGTSNPNLYWYRQAAGRGLQLLFYSVGIGQISSEVPQNLSASRPQDRQFILSSKKLLLSDSGFYLCAWSVPGQGSEKLFFGSGTQLSVL.

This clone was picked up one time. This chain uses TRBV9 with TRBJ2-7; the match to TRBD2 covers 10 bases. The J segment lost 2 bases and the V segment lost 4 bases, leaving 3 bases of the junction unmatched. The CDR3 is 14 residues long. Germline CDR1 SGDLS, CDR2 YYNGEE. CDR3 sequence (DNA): TGTGCCAGCAGCTCTAGCGGGAGACCCTACGAGCAGTACTTC. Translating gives CASSSSGRPYEQYF.

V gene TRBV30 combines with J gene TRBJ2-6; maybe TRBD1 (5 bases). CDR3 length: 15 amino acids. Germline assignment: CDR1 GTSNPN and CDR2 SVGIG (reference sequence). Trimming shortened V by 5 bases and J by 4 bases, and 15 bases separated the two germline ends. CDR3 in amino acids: CAWESGYSGANVLTF. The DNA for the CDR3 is TGTGCCTGGGAATCAGGGTACTCAGGGGCCAACGTCCTGACTTTC.

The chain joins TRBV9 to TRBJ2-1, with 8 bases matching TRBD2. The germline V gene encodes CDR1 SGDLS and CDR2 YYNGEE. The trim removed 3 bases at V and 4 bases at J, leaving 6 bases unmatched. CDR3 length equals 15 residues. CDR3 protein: CASSGTVAGYNEQFF. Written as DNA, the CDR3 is TGTGCCAGCAGCGGGACCGTAGCGGGGTACAATGAGCAGTTCTTC.

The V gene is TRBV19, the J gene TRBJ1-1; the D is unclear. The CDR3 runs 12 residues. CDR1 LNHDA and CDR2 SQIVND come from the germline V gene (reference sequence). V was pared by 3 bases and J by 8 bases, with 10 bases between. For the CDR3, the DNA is TGTGCCAGTAGTATCGAGACGGGGGAAGCTTTCTTT. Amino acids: CASSIETGEAFF.

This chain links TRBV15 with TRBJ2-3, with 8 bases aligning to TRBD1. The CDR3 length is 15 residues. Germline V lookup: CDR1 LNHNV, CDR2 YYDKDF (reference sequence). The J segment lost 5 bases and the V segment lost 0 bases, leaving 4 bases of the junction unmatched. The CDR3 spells CATSRERTGIDTQYF. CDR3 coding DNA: TGTGCCACCAGCAGAGAACGGACAGGGATAGATACGCAGTATTTT.

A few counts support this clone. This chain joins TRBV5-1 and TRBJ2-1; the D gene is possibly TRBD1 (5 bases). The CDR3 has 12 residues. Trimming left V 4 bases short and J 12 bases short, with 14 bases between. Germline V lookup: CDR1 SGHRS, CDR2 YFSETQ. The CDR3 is CASSEQVGWQFF. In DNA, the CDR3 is TGCGCCAGCAGCGAACAGGTCGGTTGGCAGTTCTTC.

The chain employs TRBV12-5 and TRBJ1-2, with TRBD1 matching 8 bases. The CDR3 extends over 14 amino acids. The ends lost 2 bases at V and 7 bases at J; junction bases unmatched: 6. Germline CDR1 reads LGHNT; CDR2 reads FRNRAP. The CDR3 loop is CASGLSGQGAGYTF. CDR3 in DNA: TGTGCTAGTGGTTTGAGTGGGCAGGGGGCTGGCTACACCTTC.

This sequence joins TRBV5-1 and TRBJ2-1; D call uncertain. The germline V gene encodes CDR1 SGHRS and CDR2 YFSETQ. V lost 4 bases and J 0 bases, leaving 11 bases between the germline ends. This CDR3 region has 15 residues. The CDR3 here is CASSRTERSYNEQFF. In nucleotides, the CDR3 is TGCGCCAGCAGCCGGACGGAGCGCTCCTACAATGAGCAGTTCTTC.

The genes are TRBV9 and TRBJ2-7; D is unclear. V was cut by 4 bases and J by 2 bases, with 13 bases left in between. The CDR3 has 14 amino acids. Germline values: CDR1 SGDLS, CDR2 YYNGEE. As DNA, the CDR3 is TGTGCCAGCAGCCCCGGGCCGAGCCCCTACGAGCAGTACTTC. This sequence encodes CASSPGPSPYEQYF.

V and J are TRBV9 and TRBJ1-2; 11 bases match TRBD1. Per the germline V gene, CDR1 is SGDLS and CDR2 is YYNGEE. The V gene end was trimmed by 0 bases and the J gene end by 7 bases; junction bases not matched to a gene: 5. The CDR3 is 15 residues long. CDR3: CASSVDWTGGFGYTF. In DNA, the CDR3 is TGTGCCAGCAGCGTAGATTGGACAGGGGGCTTTGGCTACACCTTC. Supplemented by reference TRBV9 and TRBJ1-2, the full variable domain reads DSGVTQTPKHLITATGQRVTLRCSPRSGDLSVYWYQQSLDQGLQFLIQYYNGEERAKGNILERFSAQQFPDLHSELNLSSLELGDSALYFCASSVDWTGGFGYTFGSGTRLTVV.

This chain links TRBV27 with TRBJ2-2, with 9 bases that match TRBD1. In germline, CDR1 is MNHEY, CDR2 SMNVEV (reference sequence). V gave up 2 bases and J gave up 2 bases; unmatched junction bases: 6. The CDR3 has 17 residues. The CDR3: CASSLDYRGRNTGELFF. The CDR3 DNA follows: TGTGCCAGCAGTTTAGACTACAGGGGGCGCAACACCGGGGAGCTGTTTTTT.

CDR3 nucleotides: TGCGCCAGCAGCTTGGGGAGGCAAACCAGCACAGATACGCAGTATTTT. It translates to CASSLGRQTSTDTQYF. This chain links TRBV5-1 with TRBJ2-3; D possibly corresponds to TRBD2 (5 bases). Germline values: CDR1 SGHRS, CDR2 YFSETQ. With 0 bases removed from V and 0 bases from J, the gap between germline ends came to 11 bases. The CDR3 extends over 16 amino acids.

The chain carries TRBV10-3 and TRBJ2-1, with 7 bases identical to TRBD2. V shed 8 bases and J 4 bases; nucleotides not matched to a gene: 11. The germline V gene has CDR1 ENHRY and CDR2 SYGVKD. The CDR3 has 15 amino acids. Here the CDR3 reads CAIGGSTGGYNEQFF. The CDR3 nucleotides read TGTGCCATCGGTGGTTCGACGGGAGGATACAATGAGCAGTTCTTC.